This is a list of T cell receptor beta chains from one sample in a study of OX40 agonist ivuxolimab in advanced cancers. TCRdb keeps only in-frame clones here, not all; method: immunoSEQ multiplex PCR. Among about 60,000 clones, 91% were seen once, and the ten largest hold under 2%. Specimen: CD4+ or CD8+ T cells sorted from blood, collected in a trial of the OX40 agonist ivuxolimab. These receptors were collected from an adult with an advanced solid tumor such as melanoma, head and neck, liver or kidney cancer. Each CDR3 is given without its conserved first and last residue.

v_call: TRBV7-2; cdr3_aa: ASSTGTSGSTDTQY
v_call: TRBV21-1; cdr3_aa: ASSKRGDRSTDTQY
v_call: TRBV25-1; cdr3_aa: ASGGRGQETQY
v_call: TRBV7-2; cdr3_aa: ASSTLAGGPSYEQY
v_call: TRBV4-1; cdr3_aa: ASSQDGQWGNTIY
v_call: TRBV2; cdr3_aa: ASRVQRTQY
v_call: TRBV2; cdr3_aa: ASSQGRNSPLH
v_call: TRBV4-3; cdr3_aa: ASSQAGTTSFDNSPLH
v_call: TRBV28; cdr3_aa: ASSLLGSSETF
v_call: TRBV5-6; cdr3_aa: ASTGRPRTGELF
v_call: TRBV29-1; cdr3_aa: SAGHTYEKLF
v_call: TRBV30; cdr3_aa: AWNLGGGDTQY
v_call: TRBV27; cdr3_aa: ASSYLQGLNTGELF
v_call: TRBV7-2; cdr3_aa: ASTPYRSYEQY
v_call: TRBV28; cdr3_aa: ASSSVGLRMGEAF
v_call: TRBV5-1; cdr3_aa: ASSRGGAYGYT
v_call: TRBV19; cdr3_aa: ASSPRQGRIDEQY
v_call: TRBV2; cdr3_aa: ASNPSGSGTGLYEQY
v_call: TRBV10-3; cdr3_aa: AISESNHPDTQY
v_call: TRBV28; cdr3_aa: ASSSEGQDYGYT
v_call: TRBV6-1; cdr3_aa: ASIRGELYTEAF
v_call: TRBV29-1; cdr3_aa: SPQTGTAT
v_call: TRBV28; cdr3_aa: ASNKDRGSSSNQPQH
v_call: TRBV18; cdr3_aa: ASSPPLETYEQY
v_call: TRBV6-1; cdr3_aa: ASSERWDGQY
v_call: TRBV30; cdr3_aa: AWSAGGNQPQH
v_call: TRBV7-3; cdr3_aa: ASSQTGDEAF